Reported below is one T cell receptor beta chain. Its antigen is not yet known. Base qualities were left out, and no much larger clone turns up one base away. The source of the sample is a study of blood T cell repertoires in COVID-19 (dated by TCRdb to about 2020). Broadly, across the study: The collaborator samples originated in the United States, Italy and Spain and spanned the acute and convalescent phases of COVID-19. The material from the prospective study consisted of cDNA or gDNA derived from T cells, B-cell-depleted T cells, or PBMCs. Subjects who had been exposed to COVID-19, were actively infected with it, or had recovered from it provided the deeply sampled blood TCRbeta repertoires that made up the dataset. A freely available public database, intended as a resource for researchers studying the immune response to SARS-CoV-2, is where the repertoires were released. The samples were drawn from two sources: the first 160 participants of the ongoing ImmuneRACE study, and 1,200 or so subjects contributed by 6 global collaborators. The sample metadata nearly always contained a de-identified subject ID, COVID-19 status, age in years and sex. Where HLA class I and class II types were available, the types were taken from metadata supplied by the sample provider, not from assay-based typing. General findings and caveats noted by the study authors: The quantity of clinical and demographic metadata differed by source and by participant and was supplied without curation.

In the prospective study, participants were roughly 18 to 89 years old, resided in fewer than 25 geographic areas of the United States, and were enrolled through a virtual design. Cohort assignment in the prospective study relied on participant-reported clinical history from a screening survey and a study questionnaire. Recovered participants in ImmuneRACE Cohort 3 were defined by two consecutive negative NP/OP PCR tests, clearance by a healthcare professional, or resolution of symptoms. In the prospective study, mobile phlebotomists collected whole blood, serum and a nasopharyngeal or oropharyngeal swab from each participant. Additional blood draws and questionnaires over a roughly two-month period could optionally be provided by prospective study participants. Before DNA extraction, blood samples from the prospective study were shipped at room temperature or frozen. TCRbeta CDR3 regions were amplified from genomic DNA using the immunoSEQ Assay, a bias-controlled multiplex PCR. Per the original workflow: Within the assay, amplification of reference gene primers was used to estimate how many nucleated cells each sample contained. Sequence reads were collapsed and filtered to measure the absolute abundance of every unique TCRbeta CDR3 rearrangement. For each sample, productive Simpson clonality was calculated as the square root of Simpson's diversity index across productive rearrangements. In its TCRdb copy, this immuneACCESS table keeps in-frame sequences only and misses some clones. Where compared with another copy, unresolved V genes explain less than half of these, and the others have no known cause. D and trimming were read from the DNA, whereas the V and J calls and clone size are those reported in that table. The sample table lists 300,000 to 400,000 clones, more than 70% of them with a count of one. The ten largest clonotypes hold approximately 1.2% of the sample.

The CDR3 contains 15 residues, cysteine and phenylalanine counted. The only DNA kept is the CDR3, 45 bases in frame from the first base. Reading the germline V gene (reference sequence) gives CDR1 LGHDT and CDR2 YNNKEL. V loses 4 bases at its end and J loses 4 bases; junction bases beyond the gene matches: 9. The sample consisted of PBMCs or T cells enriched from blood (not recorded which). The chain joins TRBV3-1 (or the pseudogene TRBV3-2) to TRBJ2-5; 7 central nucleotides agree with TRBD1. This clonotype originated in a woman aged 18 to 35 who had recovered from COVID-19. The DNA sequence follows: TGTGCCAGCAGCCGATTTCCGACAGGGCGAGAGACCCAGTACTTC. Translated, this gives CASSRFPTGRETQYF.